These 20 T cell receptor beta chains originate from one sample sequenced in a study of blood T cells in healthy people across ages. Primers used in a second PCR of about 6 to 11 cycles were a sample-barcoded 5' primer and a J-beta primer mix. One entry per CDR3 protein, called by TCRdb with MiXCR from the 5' RACE reads. The sample records fewer than 2,000,000 distinct CDR3 sequences, around 42% being singletons. The material sequenced was blood. The receptors stem from a human donor in good health.

This clonotype was recorded a few times. This chain connects TRBV11-2 to TRBJ2-1, with D perhaps TRBD1 (7 bases). Trimming took off 5 bases at V and 0 bases at J, with 20 bases between the two ends. Germline loops: CDR1 SGHAT, CDR2 FQNNGV. The CDR3 has 18 residues. DNA of the CDR3: TGTGCCAGCAGCCTTAGACCTCGGAGGGACAGCTCCTACAATGAGCAGTTCTTC. Translated, it gives CASSLRPRRDSSYNEQFF.

In nucleotides, the CDR3 is TGTGCCAGCAGCTTAGCACTAGCGGCCCACCAAGAGACCCAGTACTTC. It codes for CASSLALAAHQETQYF. The chain combines TRBV7-2 with TRBJ2-5, with TRBD2 matching over 8 bases. CDR1 is SGHTA and CDR2 is FQGNSA in the germline V gene. V dropped 0 bases and J dropped 0; count of bases not matched to a gene: 3. The CDR3 is made up of 16 amino acids.

The chain couples TRBV11-3 to TRBJ2-1; TRBD2 matches 12 bases. Germline-derived CDR1 and CDR2 are SGHNT and YENEEA. The trim removed 5 bases at V and 7 bases at J, leaving 6 bases unmatched. The CDR3 is made up of 15 amino acids. The chain's CDR3 is CASSPFLAGGNEQFF. In DNA, the CDR3 is TGTGCCAGCAGCCCCTTTCTAGCGGGGGGGAATGAGCAGTTCTTC.

This clonotype was observed a single time. The junction departs from germline at one end; a sequencing error may be responsible. The rearrangement links TRBV7-2 to TRBJ1-1, with 8 bases aligning to TRBD1. CDR3 length: 15 amino acids. Germline V gene data show CDR1 as SGHTA and CDR2 as FQGNSA. As DNA, the CDR3 is TGTGTCAGCAGCTCACGGGGACAGGCATCAGGTGAAGCTTTCTTT. This sequence encodes CVSSSRGQASGEAFF.

The CDR3, as DNA: TGCAGTGCTAGAGTAGCGTCCCTCTTCGAGCAGTACTTC. This translates into CSARVASLFEQYF. The chain joins TRBV20-1 to TRBJ2-7, with D perhaps TRBD2 (5 bases). Germline V gene sequence: CDR1 DFQATT, CDR2 SNEGSKA (reference sequence). The germline V and J ends were trimmed by 1 base and 6 bases, with 13 bases remaining between them. This CDR3 has 13 amino acids.

The chain has TRBV12-3 or TRBV12-4 and TRBJ2-3, with 11 bases matching TRBD2. J gave up 7 bases and V 2 bases, and 5 bases lay outside the gene matches. The CDR3 spans 15 residues. The CDR3 sequence: CASSLRTSGGNTQYF. Here the CDR3 DNA reads TGTGCCAGCAGTTTACGTACTAGCGGGGGTAATACGCAGTATTTT.

The chain uses TRBV4-2 and TRBJ1-1; 8 bases line up with TRBD1. The germline V gene encodes CDR1 LGHNA and CDR2 YNFKEQ. Trimming removed 1 base from V and 6 bases from J; junction bases left unmatched: 4. The CDR3 extends over 14 amino acids. CDR3 sequence: CASSQGTGIAEAFF. CDR3 nucleotide sequence: TGTGCCAGCAGCCAAGGGACAGGGATAGCTGAAGCTTTCTTT.

V is TRBV13 and J is TRBJ2-1; 7 positions match TRBD1. The CDR3 runs 18 residues. Looked up from germline, CDR1 is PRHDT and CDR2 is FYEKMQ (reference sequence). V dropped 1 base and J dropped 1; count of bases not matched to a gene: 10. For the CDR3, the DNA is TGTGCCAGCAGCTTAGAGGTCCGTAGACAGGGATCCTACAATGAGCAGTTCTTC. It translates to CASSLEVRRQGSYNEQFF. The full variable domain, completed using reference TRBV13 and TRBJ2-1, is AAGVIQSPRHLIKEKRETATLKCYPIPRHDTVYWYQQGPGQDPQFLISFYEKMQSDKGSIPDRFSAQQFSDYHSELNMSSLELGDSALYFCASSLEVRRQGSYNEQFFGPGTRLTVL.

V gene TRBV3-1 combines with J gene TRBJ1-2, with no clear D. The CDR3 has 15 residues. Germline V CDR1 and CDR2: LGHDT, YNNKEL (reference sequence). Trimming cost V 1 base and J 6 bases, with 15 bases left between them. CDR3 nucleotide sequence: TGTGCCAGCAGCCAAGGACCAGGCCTGAGGAATGGCTACACCTTC. Residues: CASSQGPGLRNGYTF.

Only a few counts were recorded for this clonotype. The chain is built from TRBV12-3 or TRBV12-4 and TRBJ2-3; D is possibly TRBD2 (5 bases). V lost 5 bases to trimming and J lost 6 bases, with 18 bases between them. The CDR3 totals 15 residues. CDR3 nucleotide sequence: TGTGCCAGCAGTCCCTCACTAGGAACGGCGGATACGCAGTATTTT. This codes for CASSPSLGTADTQYF.

V and J are TRBV6-6 and TRBJ1-1; no definite D call. The CDR3 spans 15 residues. Germline CDR1 and CDR2: MNHNY and SVGAGI (reference sequence). V shed 0 bases and J shed 2 bases, with 10 bases lying between them. This CDR3 reads CASSYSRAINTEAFF. CDR3 nucleotides: TGTGCCAGCAGTTACTCGAGAGCGATTAACACTGAAGCTTTCTTT.

The sample holds a few counts of this clonotype. The chain combines TRBV4-3 with TRBJ2-7; no clear D. CDR1 is LGHNA and CDR2 is YSLEER in the germline V gene. Trimming cost V 0 bases and J 0 bases, with 15 bases left between them. The CDR3 totals 17 residues. CDR3 nucleotides: TGCGCCAGCAGCCAAGAAAGGCCGGCTATCTTCTCCTACGAGCAGTACTTC. As protein: CASSQERPAIFSYEQYF.

This sequence joins TRBV3-1 and TRBJ2-1; no definite D call. Trimming took 0 bases from V and 15 from J, leaving 12 bases between them. The CDR3 is 12 amino acids. Per germline, CDR1 LGHDT and CDR2 YNNKEL (reference sequence). CDR3 sequence reads: CASSQDQVARFF. CDR3 nucleotide sequence: TGTGCCAGCAGCCAAGATCAGGTAGCAAGGTTCTTC.

The chain uses TRBV4-2 and TRBJ1-1; a weak D match, TRBD1 (5 bases). The CDR3 length is 16 residues. The V gene's germline CDR1 is LGHNA and CDR2 YNFKEQ. The V end was cut by 2 bases, the J end by 1 base, with 14 bases between. Written as DNA, the CDR3 is TGTGCCAGCAGCCAAATCCAGGGAGAGGGGAACACTGAAGCTTTCTTT. It specifies CASSQIQGEGNTEAFF.

This clonotype turned up a few times. The CDR3 here is CASSLSLAGVETQYF. The CDR3 bases are TGTGCCAGCAGTTTGAGCCTAGCGGGGGTAGAGACCCAGTACTTC. V gene TRBV12-3 or TRBV12-4 combines with J gene TRBJ2-5, with 10 bases identical to TRBD2. This CDR3 is 15 amino acids long. Losses at the gene ends were 3 bases for V and 4 bases for J; bases not matched to a gene: 5.

The chain couples TRBV20-1 to TRBJ1-1; TRBD1 might be the D (5 bases). Germline CDR1 and CDR2: DFQATT and SNEGSKA (reference sequence). This CDR3 comprises 18 residues. The ends were cut back, 5 bases at V and 0 bases at J, with 25 bases in the middle. DNA for the CDR3: TGCAGTGCTGACTGGGGTCCCCGACATCGGGACCTGAACACTGAAGCTTTCTTT. It yields the protein CSADWGPRHRDLNTEAFF.

This clonotype was seen only a few times. The chain couples TRBV4-3 to TRBJ2-7, with unresolved D. CDR1 LGHNA and CDR2 YSLEER come from the germline V gene. The CDR3 contains 16 residues. Trimming removed 2 bases at V and 7 bases at J, with 21 bases between. CDR3 coding DNA: TGCGCCAGCAGCCAAAAGTCTACGAGAAGGGTTGGTGAGCAGTACTTC. Translated: CASSQKSTRRVGEQYF.

This clonotype was detected a few times. V is TRBV20-1 and J is TRBJ1-2; TRBD1 aligns across 7 bases. This CDR3 has 12 amino acids. Germline-derived CDR1 and CDR2 are DFQATT and SNEGSKA (reference sequence). The V and J ends lost 8 bases and 1 base, in that order; junction bases with no gene match: 4. The CDR3 loop reads CSRDRNNYGYTF. In DNA form, the CDR3 reads TGCAGTAGGGACAGAAATAACTATGGCTACACCTTC.

Only a few counts were recorded for this clonotype. This chain uses TRBV2 with TRBJ2-5, with 9 bases fitting TRBD2. This CDR3 region has 15 residues. Germline lookup yields CDR1 SNHLY and CDR2 FYNNEI. V was clipped by 6 bases and J by 4 bases; unmatched bases: 9. Written as DNA, the CDR3 is TGTGCCAGCAGACCACTTGCGGGGGGGAGAGAGACCCAGTACTTC. It encodes CASRPLAGGRETQYF. The full variable domain, completed using reference TRBV2 and TRBJ2-5, is EPEVTQTPSHQVTQMGQEVILRCVPISNHLYFYWYRQILGQKVEFLVSFYNNEISEKSEIFDDQFSVERPDGSNFTLKIRSTKLEDSAMYFCASRPLAGGRETQYFGPGTRLLVL.

The rearrangement links TRBV9 to TRBJ2-5; 7 bases fit TRBD2. V shed 4 bases, J shed 5 bases, and the junction held 5 bases outside the gene matches. This CDR3 region has 13 residues. CDR1 is SGDLS and CDR2 is YYNGEE in the germline V gene. CDR3 sequence (DNA): TGTGCCAGCAGCTCGGGGGGTTGGGAGACCCAGTACTTC. It encodes CASSSGGWETQYF.